This entry features one TCR beta chain sequence. Antigen specificity is unknown. These data originate in a study of cytomegalovirus exposure and HLA in healthy donors. Study-wide results and caveats: HLA-A and HLA-B allele assignments for most subjects were reportedly predicted accurately using TCR beta sequences. Rarity characterized most TCR sequences, yet some public TCRs appeared in many donors.

Primers for the PCR totalled 60 Vbeta and 13 Jbeta. Here immunoSEQ multiplex PCR was the method, and the copy in TCRdb shows in-frame clones only, minus some. The sample includes 90,000 to 100,000 clones, roughly 81% of them seen just once. Germline assignment: CDR1 SQVTM and CDR2 ANQGSEA. This CDR3 has 13 residues. Trimming removed 7 bases from V and 0 bases from J; junction bases left unmatched: 4. Sequenced input: PBMCs. The source of this sequence is a man between 40 and 49 years old in good health and CMV-seronegative. V and J are TRBV29-1 and TRBJ1-1, with 8 bases identical to TRBD1. DNA for the CDR3: TGCAGCGCTGGGACAGGCCTGAACACTGAAGCTTTCTTT. Translation gives CSAGTGLNTEAFF.